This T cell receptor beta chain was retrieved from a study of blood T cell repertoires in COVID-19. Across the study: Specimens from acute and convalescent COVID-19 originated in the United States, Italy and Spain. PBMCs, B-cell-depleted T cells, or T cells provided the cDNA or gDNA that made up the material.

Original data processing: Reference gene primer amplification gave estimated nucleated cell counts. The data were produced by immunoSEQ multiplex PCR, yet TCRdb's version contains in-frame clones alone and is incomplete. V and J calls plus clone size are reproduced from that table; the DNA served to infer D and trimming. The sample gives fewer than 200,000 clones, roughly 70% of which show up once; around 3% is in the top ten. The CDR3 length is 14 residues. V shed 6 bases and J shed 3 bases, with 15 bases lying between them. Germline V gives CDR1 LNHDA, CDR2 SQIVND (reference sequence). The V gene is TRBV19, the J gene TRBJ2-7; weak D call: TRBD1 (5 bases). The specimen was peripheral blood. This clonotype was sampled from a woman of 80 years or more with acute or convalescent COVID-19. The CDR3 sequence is CASSNRYQGYEQYF. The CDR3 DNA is TGTGCCAGTAGCAACAGGTACCAAGGCTACGAGCAGTACTTC.